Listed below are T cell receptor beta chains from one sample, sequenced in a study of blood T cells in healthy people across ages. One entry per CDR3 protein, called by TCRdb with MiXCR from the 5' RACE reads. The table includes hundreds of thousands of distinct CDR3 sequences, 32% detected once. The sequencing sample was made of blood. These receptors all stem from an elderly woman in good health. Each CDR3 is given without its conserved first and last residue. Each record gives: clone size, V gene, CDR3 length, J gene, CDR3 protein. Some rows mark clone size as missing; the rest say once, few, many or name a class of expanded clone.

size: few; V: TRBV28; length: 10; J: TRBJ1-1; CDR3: ASRLPTGRAF
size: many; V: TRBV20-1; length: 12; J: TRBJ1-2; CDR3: SAAPAGVWAGYT
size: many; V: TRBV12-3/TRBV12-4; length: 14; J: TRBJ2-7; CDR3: ASRKGDAGPHYEQY
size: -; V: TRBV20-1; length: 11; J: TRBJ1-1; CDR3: SAPGGPNTEAF
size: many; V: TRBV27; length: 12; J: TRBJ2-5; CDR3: ASNPTATAETQY
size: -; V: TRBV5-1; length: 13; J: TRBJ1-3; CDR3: ASSLEAQRGNTIY
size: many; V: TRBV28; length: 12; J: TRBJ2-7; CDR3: ASRLTGIFYEQY
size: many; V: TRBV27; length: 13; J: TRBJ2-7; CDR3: ASSFGRDRAYEQY
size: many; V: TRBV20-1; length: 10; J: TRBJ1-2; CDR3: SASADFYGYT
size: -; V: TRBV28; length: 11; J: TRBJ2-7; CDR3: ASSASKPYEQY
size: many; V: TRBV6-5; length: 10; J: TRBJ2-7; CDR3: ASRIPQGEQY
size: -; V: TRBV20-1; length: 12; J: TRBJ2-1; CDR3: SASGIPSYNEQF
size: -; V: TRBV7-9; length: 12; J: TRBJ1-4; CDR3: ASSSPQGGEKLF
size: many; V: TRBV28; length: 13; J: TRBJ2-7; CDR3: ASSLRGSSSYEQY
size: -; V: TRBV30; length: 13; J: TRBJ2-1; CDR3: AWSPFPPNYNEQF
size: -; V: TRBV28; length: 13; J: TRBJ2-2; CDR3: ASRPASLDTGELF
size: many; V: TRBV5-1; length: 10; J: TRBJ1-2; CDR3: ASSSLYYGYT
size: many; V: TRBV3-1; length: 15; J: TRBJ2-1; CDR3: ASRDNIGLAEGNEQF
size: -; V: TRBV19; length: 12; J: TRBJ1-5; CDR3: ASSMVRGNQPQH
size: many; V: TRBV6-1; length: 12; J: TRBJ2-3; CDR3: ASSEVQRADTQY
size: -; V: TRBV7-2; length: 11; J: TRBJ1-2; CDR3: AGSLQVAYGHT
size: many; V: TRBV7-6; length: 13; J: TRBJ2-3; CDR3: ASSLMTGGTDTQY
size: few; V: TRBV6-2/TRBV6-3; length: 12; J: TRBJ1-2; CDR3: ASRRPGQCYGYT
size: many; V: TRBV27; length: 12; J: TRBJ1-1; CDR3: ASTRTGGLTEAF
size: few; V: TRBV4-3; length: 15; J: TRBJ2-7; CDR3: ASSQDLGRGLSYEQY
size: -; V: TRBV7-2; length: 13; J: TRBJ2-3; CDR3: ASSLPGEGTDTQY
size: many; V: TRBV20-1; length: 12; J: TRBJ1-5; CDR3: STGQGDSNQPQH
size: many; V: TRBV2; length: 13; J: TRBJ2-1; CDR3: ASSEGTGLSNEQF
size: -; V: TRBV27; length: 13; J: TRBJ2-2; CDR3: ASGHRTGGTGELF
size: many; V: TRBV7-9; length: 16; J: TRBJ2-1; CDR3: ASSFFILETGGPNEQF
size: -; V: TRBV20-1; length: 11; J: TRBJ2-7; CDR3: SASDRVGHEQY
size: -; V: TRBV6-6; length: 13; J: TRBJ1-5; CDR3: ASSYIDRGTQPQH
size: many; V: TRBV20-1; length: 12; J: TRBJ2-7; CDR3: SARDDRASYEQY
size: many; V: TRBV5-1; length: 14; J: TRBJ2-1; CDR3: ASSLDGAGKYNEQF
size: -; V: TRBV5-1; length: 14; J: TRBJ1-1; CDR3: ASSLTGAGRNTEAF
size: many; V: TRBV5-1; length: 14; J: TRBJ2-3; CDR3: ASSFYGSLGTDTQY
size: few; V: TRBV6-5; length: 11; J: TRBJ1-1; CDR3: ASSSRGETEAF
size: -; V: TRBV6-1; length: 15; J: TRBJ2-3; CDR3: ASSQNLAGVSTDTQY
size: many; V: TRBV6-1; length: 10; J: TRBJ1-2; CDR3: ASRLTDYGYT
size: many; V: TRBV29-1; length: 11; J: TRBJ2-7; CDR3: SVRSGGAYEQY
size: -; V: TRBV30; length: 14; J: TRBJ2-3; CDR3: AWSTWLVGGADTQY
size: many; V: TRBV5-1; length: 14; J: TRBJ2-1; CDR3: ASSLGDSYSYNEQF